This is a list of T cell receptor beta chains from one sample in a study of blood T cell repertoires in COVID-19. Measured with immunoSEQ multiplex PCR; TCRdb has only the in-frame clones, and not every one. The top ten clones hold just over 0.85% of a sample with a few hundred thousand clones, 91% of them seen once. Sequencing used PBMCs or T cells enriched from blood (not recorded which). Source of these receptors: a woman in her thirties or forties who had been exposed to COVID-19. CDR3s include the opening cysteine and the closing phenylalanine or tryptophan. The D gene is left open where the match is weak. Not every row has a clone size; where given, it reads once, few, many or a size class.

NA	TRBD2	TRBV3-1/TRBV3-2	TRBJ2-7	TGTGCCAGCAGCCCTCTGGGGACTAGCGGGAGTTACGAGCAGTACTTC	CASSPLGTSGSYEQYF
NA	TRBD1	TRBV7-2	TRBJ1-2	TGTGCCAGCAGCTTGCCGGGACAGCTTCCCTATGGCTACACCTTC	CASSLPGQLPYGYTF
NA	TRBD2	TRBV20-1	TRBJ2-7	TGCAGTGCTAGTCCCACAAGCGGGATTAACCACTACGAGCAGTACTTC	CSASPTSGINHYEQYF
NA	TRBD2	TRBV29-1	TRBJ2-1	TGCAGCGTGGGTACTAGCGGGAGGGCCCTGAATGAGCAGTTCTTC	CSVGTSGRALNEQFF
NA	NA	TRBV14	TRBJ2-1	TGTGCCAGCAGCCAAATATCGTCCTACAATGAGCAGTTCTTC	CASSQISSYNEQFF
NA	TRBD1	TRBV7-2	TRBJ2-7	TGTGCCAGCAGCTTAAGGTGGACAGGGTACGAGCAGTACTTC	CASSLRWTGYEQYF
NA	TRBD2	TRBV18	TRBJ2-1	TGTGCCAGCCCCCCACAGCCCGGGACTAGTTCCGTCAATGAGCAGTTCTTC	CASPPQPGTSSVNEQFF
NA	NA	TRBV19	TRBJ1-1	TGTGCCAGTACTAATTCCAAGTTGTCCGCCCTTCTGAACACTGAAGCTTTCTTT	CASTNSKLSALLNTEAFF
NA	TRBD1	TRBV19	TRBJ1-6	TGTGCCAGTACCTCCGGGACAGGTAGAAATTCACCCCTCCACTTT	CASTSGTGRNSPLHF
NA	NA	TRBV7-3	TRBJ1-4	TGTGCCAGCAGCTTAAGAAGGGGCGAAAAACTGTTTTTT	CASSLRRGEKLFF
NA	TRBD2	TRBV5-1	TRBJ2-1	TGCGCCAGCAGCCCGGGACTAGCGGGGAGGGAGCAGTTCTTC	CASSPGLAGREQFF
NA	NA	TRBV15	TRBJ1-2	TGTGCCACCAGCAGAGGTCGGGAAGGCTATGGCTACACCTTC	CATSRGREGYGYTF
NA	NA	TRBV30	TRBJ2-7	TGTGCCTGGAAACGGCCAGGAGGCTACGAGCAGTACTTC	CAWKRPGGYEQYF
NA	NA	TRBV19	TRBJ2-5	TGTGCCAGTAGCGGGATGTACCAAGAGACCCAGTACTTC	CASSGMYQETQYF
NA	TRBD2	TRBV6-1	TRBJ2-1	TGTGCCAGCAGTGCCGTTGTGAGAAAGGGACTAGCCCCCAAGGAGCAGTTCTTC	CASSAVVRKGLAPKEQFF
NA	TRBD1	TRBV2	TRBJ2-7	TGTGCCAGCGGACGGGACAGGGGGTTCGAGCAGTACTTC	CASGRDRGFEQYF
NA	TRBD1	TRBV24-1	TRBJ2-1	TGTGCCACCAGTGACCTTGACAGGGGGGATAGAGGTGAGCAGTTCTTC	CATSDLDRGDRGEQFF
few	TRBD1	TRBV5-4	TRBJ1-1	TGTGCCAGCAGCGGGTTACAGGGGGTGAACACTGAAGCTTTCTTT	CASSGLQGVNTEAFF
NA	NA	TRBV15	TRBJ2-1	TGTGCCACCAGCAGCGAGATTACCAATGAGCAGTTCTTC	CATSSEITNEQFF
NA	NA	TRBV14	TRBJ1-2	TGTGCCAGCAGCCAAGATACGTCAGGGAACTATGGCTACACCTTC	CASSQDTSGNYGYTF
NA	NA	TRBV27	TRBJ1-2	TGTGCCAGCAGTCCGACAGCCTTTTGGGGCTACACCTTC	CASSPTAFWGYTF
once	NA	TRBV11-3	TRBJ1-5	TGTGCCAGCAGCTTAGTGGCGAGTGAGGCCCAGCATTTT	CASSLVASEAQHF
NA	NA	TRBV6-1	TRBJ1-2	TGTGCCAGCAGTGAAGCTCGGGGAGGTGGCTACACCTTC	CASSEARGGGYTF
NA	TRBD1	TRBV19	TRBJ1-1	TGTGCCAGTAGTATTAACAGGGGGCCGACTGAAGCTTTCTTT	CASSINRGPTEAFF
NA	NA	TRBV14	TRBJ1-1	TGTGCCAGCAGCCAAGATCTCAGGGGTGAAGCTTTCTTT	CASSQDLRGEAFF
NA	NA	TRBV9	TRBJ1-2	TGTGCCAGCAGCGCCTCGGGGGGCGCAGGCTATGGCTACACCTTC	CASSASGGAGYGYTF
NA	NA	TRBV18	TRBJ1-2	TGTGCCAGCTCACCACCGAACAGGGATGGCTACACCTTC	CASSPPNRDGYTF
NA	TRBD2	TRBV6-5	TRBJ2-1	TGTGCCAGCTGCTGGACTAGCGGTACCTACAATGAGCAGTTCTTC	CASCWTSGTYNEQFF
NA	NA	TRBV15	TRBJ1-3	TGTGCCACCAGCAGGGGCCCTGGAAACACCATATATTTT	CATSRGPGNTIYF
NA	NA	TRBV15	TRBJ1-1	TGTGCCACCAGCAGAGGGGCACAGAACACTGAAGCTTTCTTT	CATSRGAQNTEAFF
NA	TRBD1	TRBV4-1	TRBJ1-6	TGCGCCAGCAGACCAGGGACAGGCTCGGTTAATAATTCACCCCTCCACTTT	CASRPGTGSVNNSPLHF
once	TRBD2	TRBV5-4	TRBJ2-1	TGTGCCAGCAGCTTAACTAGCGGGAGGGACAATGAGCAGTTCTTC	CASSLTSGRDNEQFF
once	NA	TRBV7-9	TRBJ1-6	TGTGCCAGCAGCCCCCGGACGGAGGGTTCACCCCTCCACTTT	CASSPRTEGSPLHF
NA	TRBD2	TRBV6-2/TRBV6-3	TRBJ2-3	TGTGCCAGCAGTTACGGGTCGGGACTAGCGGCAGATACGCAGTATTTT	CASSYGSGLAADTQYF
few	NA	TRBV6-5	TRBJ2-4	TGTGCCAGCAGGGCCGGGAAAAACATTCAGTACTTC	CASRAGKNIQYF
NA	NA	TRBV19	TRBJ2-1	TGTGCCAGTAGTGGAGCCAGGGGCGGTGAGCAGTTCTTC	CASSGARGGEQFF
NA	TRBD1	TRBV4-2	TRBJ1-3	TGTGCCAGCAGCACGCGGGACAGCTCTGGAAACACCATATATTTT	CASSTRDSSGNTIYF
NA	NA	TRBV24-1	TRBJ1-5	TGTGCCACCAGTGGCCGGGGCAATCAGCCCCAGCATTTT	CATSGRGNQPQHF
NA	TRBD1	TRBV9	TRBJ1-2	TGTGCCAGCAGCGCGAGCCGGAACCGGGACAGACAGACCTATGGCTACACCTTC	CASSASRNRDRQTYGYTF
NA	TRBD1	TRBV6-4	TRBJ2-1	TGTGCCAGCAGTGTGCTCGGGACAGGGAACAATGAGCAGTTCTTC	CASSVLGTGNNEQFF
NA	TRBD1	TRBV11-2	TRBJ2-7	TGTGCCAGCAGCCGACAGGGGGATGACTACGAGCAGTACTTC	CASSRQGDDYEQYF
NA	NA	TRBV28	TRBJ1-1	TGTGCCAGCAGTTTATACGGAGAAGGCGCTGAAGCTTTCTTT	CASSLYGEGAEAFF
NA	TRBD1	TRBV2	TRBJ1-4	TGTGCCAGCAGAGGACAGGGGGCTACTGAAAAACTGTTTTTT	CASRGQGATEKLFF
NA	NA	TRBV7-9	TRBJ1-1	TGTGCCAGCGGATTCGGTACAGGGTCGAACACTGAAGCTTTCTTT	CASGFGTGSNTEAFF
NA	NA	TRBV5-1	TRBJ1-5	TGCGCCAGCAGCCCCGGCCAGGGAGGTCAGCCCCAGCATTTT	CASSPGQGGQPQHF
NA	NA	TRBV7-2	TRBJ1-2	TGTGCCAGCAGCTCGACGCCCTCGGGAGCTTCCACTGGGGGCTACACCTTC	CASSSTPSGASTGGYTF
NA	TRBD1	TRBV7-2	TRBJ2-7	TGTGCCAGCAGCTTAAGAATTGTGGGACAGGGGGTGTACGAGCAGTACTTC	CASSLRIVGQGVYEQYF
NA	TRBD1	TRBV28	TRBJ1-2	TGTGCCAGCAGTTCTCCCGGACAGGGGGTGGTAGGCTACACCTTC	CASSSPGQGVVGYTF
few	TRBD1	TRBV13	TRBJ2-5	TGTGCCAGCAGTCGGACGTCCCGACAGGGGTTAGGAGAGACCCAGTACTTC	CASSRTSRQGLGETQYF
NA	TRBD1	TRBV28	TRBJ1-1	TGTGCCAGCAGTCCGCTTGGGCTTAGGACAGGGGGCATGAGCACTGAAGCTTTCTTT	CASSPLGLRTGGMSTEAFF
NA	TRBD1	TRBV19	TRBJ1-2	TGTGCCAGTAGTACTCAAAACCCCGTACAATTCGACAGGGGTGATGGCTACACCTTC	CASSTQNPVQFDRGDGYTF
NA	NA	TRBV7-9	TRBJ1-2	TGTGCCAGCAGCTTGGGGCCTCGGACCGCAATGACTAACTATGGCTACACCTTC	CASSLGPRTAMTNYGYTF